These T cell receptor beta chains were read from a single sample in a study of T-cell memory formation after mild COVID-19. TCRdb fed the 5' RACE reads into MiXCR, producing one record per CDR3 protein. Here the sample spans 300,000 to 350,000 distinct CDR3 sequences, 10% to 15% being singletons. Input material: PBMCs or a T cell subset sorted from them (not recorded which). Source of these receptors: a man aged 18-30 years who had mild COVID-19 (a few samples of this study predate the infection). Cell type and time point are not known. The CDR3 runs from the conserved cysteine through the conserved F or W. Fields, in order: CDR3 DNA, CDR3 protein, clone size, V gene, D gene, J gene. D genes are given only for firm matches. Rows may omit the clone size; those that give it use once, few, many or a size class.

DNA: TGCGCCAGCAGCCAAGAAGCACAGGGCCAGCCCCAGCATTTT
CDR3: CASSQEAQGQPQHF
size: .
V: TRBV4-1
D: .
J: TRBJ1-5

DNA: TGTGCCAGCAGTTACATCCCCGGACAGGGGTACTACGAGAAGTACTTC
CDR3: CASSYIPGQGYYEKYF
size: .
V: TRBV6-2/TRBV6-3
D: TRBD1
J: TRBJ2-7

DNA: TGTGCCAGCAGCTGGGTCGGGCAGGGAGCAAACACCATATATTTT
CDR3: CASSWVGQGANTIYF
size: .
V: TRBV7-9
D: .
J: TRBJ1-3

DNA: TGTGCCAGCAGCCGTGAGTTAGCGGGGTCGAATGAGCAGTTCTTC
CDR3: CASSRELAGSNEQFF
size: few
V: TRBV11-2
D: TRBD2
J: TRBJ2-1

DNA: TGCGCCAGCAGCCAGGGCGCATCGGGGGGCTACACCTTC
CDR3: CASSQGASGGYTF
size: .
V: TRBV5-1
D: .
J: TRBJ1-2

DNA: TGTGCCAGCAGCCCTAGCTCCTACAATGAGCAGTTCTTC
CDR3: CASSPSSYNEQFF
size: many
V: TRBV7-3
D: .
J: TRBJ2-1

DNA: TGTGCCAGCACCCCGCGGAATAGTCGCGCAGATACGCAGTATTTT
CDR3: CASTPRNSRADTQYF
size: few
V: TRBV7-2
D: .
J: TRBJ2-3

DNA: TGTGCCAGCAGCCAGCCCGAGGAAGGGGAATCGGAGACCCAGTACTTC
CDR3: CASSQPEEGESETQYF
size: .
V: TRBV4-2
D: .
J: TRBJ2-5

DNA: TGTGCCAGCAGCTTAGACCCTAGGGGCTCCGGGGAGCTGTTTTTT
CDR3: CASSLDPRGSGELFF
size: many
V: TRBV7-2
D: .
J: TRBJ2-2

DNA: TGTGCCAGCAGTTACCGGGACTATGAAGCTTTCTTT
CDR3: CASSYRDYEAFF
size: few
V: TRBV6-6
D: .
J: TRBJ1-1

DNA: TGCGCCAGCAGCTCCCAACCTGACCCGGGAGGTTCTAATGGCTACACCTTC
CDR3: CASSSQPDPGGSNGYTF
size: few
V: TRBV5-1
D: .
J: TRBJ1-2

DNA: TGTGCCAGCAGCTTAATGGGGAATAGATACAATGAGCAGTTCTTC
CDR3: CASSLMGNRYNEQFF
size: many
V: TRBV7-3
D: .
J: TRBJ2-1

DNA: TGTGCCAGCAGTTCCTTGCGGGGGTGGACAGATACGCAGTATTTT
CDR3: CASSSLRGWTDTQYF
size: few
V: TRBV6-2/TRBV6-3
D: TRBD2
J: TRBJ2-3

DNA: TGTGCCAGCAGCAACCAGGGGGAGATGAACACTGAAGCTTTCTTT
CDR3: CASSNQGEMNTEAFF
size: few
V: TRBV21-1
D: .
J: TRBJ1-1

DNA: TGCGCCAGCAGCCAAGGAGGCGGGGGGAGGTACAATGAGCAGTTCTTC
CDR3: CASSQGGGGRYNEQFF
size: .
V: TRBV4-3
D: TRBD2
J: TRBJ2-1

DNA: TGTGCCAGTAGGACCTGGGACTCCAGCTCCTACAATGAGCAGTTCTTC
CDR3: CASRTWDSSSYNEQFF
size: .
V: TRBV19
D: .
J: TRBJ2-1

DNA: TGTGCCAGCAGCTTACCCCCCGGGACGGCAAATGGCTACACCTTC
CDR3: CASSLPPGTANGYTF
size: .
V: TRBV7-2
D: .
J: TRBJ1-2

DNA: TGTGCCAGCAGTTCCGCGGGGGCAGAGACCCAGTACTTC
CDR3: CASSSAGAETQYF
size: few
V: TRBV12-3/TRBV12-4
D: .
J: TRBJ2-5

DNA: TGTGCCAGCAGTTTAGGGTTTAGTAAGGAGCAGTTCTTC
CDR3: CASSLGFSKEQFF
size: many
V: TRBV12-3/TRBV12-4
D: .
J: TRBJ2-1

DNA: TGTGCCAGCAGCTTAGTGAGCGGCGCAGATACGCAGTATTTT
CDR3: CASSLVSGADTQYF
size: .
V: TRBV11-2
D: .
J: TRBJ2-3

DNA: TGCGCCAGCACCTCAGGGGGGAACGCTGAAGCTTTCTTT
CDR3: CASTSGGNAEAFF
size: .
V: TRBV4-3
D: TRBD1
J: TRBJ1-1

DNA: TGTGCCAGCAGCGGGATCAGGCCATTGGGTAAAGAGACCCAGTACTTC
CDR3: CASSGIRPLGKETQYF
size: few
V: TRBV11-2
D: .
J: TRBJ2-5

DNA: TGCGCCAGCAGAAAGTTTTCTAGCTTCCACGAGCAGTACTTC
CDR3: CASRKFSSFHEQYF
size: .
V: TRBV5-1
D: .
J: TRBJ2-7

DNA: TGTGCCAGCAGCTTCGGGACAACGGGGGAGCTGTTTTTT
CDR3: CASSFGTTGELFF
size: .
V: TRBV5-6
D: .
J: TRBJ2-2

DNA: TGTGCCAGCAGGTGGGAGGGGTCCGGGGCCAACGTCCTGACTTTC
CDR3: CASRWEGSGANVLTF
size: .
V: TRBV28
D: TRBD2
J: TRBJ2-6

DNA: TGTGCCAGCAGCCCACCCCCAGGATCCGGGGAGCTGTTTTTT
CDR3: CASSPPPGSGELFF
size: few
V: TRBV7-6
D: .
J: TRBJ2-2

DNA: TGTGCCAGCTCAGGTTGGGAACAAGAGACCCAGTACTTC
CDR3: CASSGWEQETQYF
size: .
V: TRBV18
D: .
J: TRBJ2-5

DNA: TGTGCCAGCAGCTCCACTGCGGGGGAGGGAAAGACCCAGTACTTC
CDR3: CASSSTAGEGKTQYF
size: few
V: TRBV7-6
D: TRBD2
J: TRBJ2-5

DNA: TGTGCCAGCGGGGAAGACGGGGAGCTGTTTTTT
CDR3: CASGEDGELFF
size: .
V: TRBV28
D: .
J: TRBJ2-2

DNA: TGCGCCAGCAGCCAGGTCGACAGATCCGAAGCTTTCTTT
CDR3: CASSQVDRSEAFF
size: few
V: TRBV4-3
D: .
J: TRBJ1-1

DNA: TGTGCCAGCAGTTGGGGGGCCAACGTCCTGACTTTC
CDR3: CASSWGANVLTF
size: few
V: TRBV11-1
D: .
J: TRBJ2-6

DNA: TGTGCCAGCTCAGCCACCTCACGTTACGAGCAGTACTTC
CDR3: CASSATSRYEQYF
size: few
V: TRBV18
D: .
J: TRBJ2-7

DNA: TGCAGCGTGAAGTTAGACAGGGTCAACGAGCAGTACTTC
CDR3: CSVKLDRVNEQYF
size: .
V: TRBV29-1
D: TRBD1
J: TRBJ2-7

DNA: TGTGCCAGCAGCCGGGGGGGCCCCCTCTCGGAGACCCAGTACTTC
CDR3: CASSRGGPLSETQYF
size: .
V: TRBV7-9
D: TRBD2
J: TRBJ2-5

DNA: TGCGCCAGCAGCCAAGACACTAGCGGGGGGGAAAATGAGCAGTTCTTC
CDR3: CASSQDTSGGENEQFF
size: .
V: TRBV4-1
D: TRBD2
J: TRBJ2-1

DNA: TGTGCCAGCAGTGACCAGGGGGAGCAGTACTTC
CDR3: CASSDQGEQYF
size: .
V: TRBV6-6
D: .
J: TRBJ2-7

DNA: TGTGCCAGCAGTTTTGACAGGATCCACGAGCAGTACTTC
CDR3: CASSFDRIHEQYF
size: few
V: TRBV12-3/TRBV12-4
D: .
J: TRBJ2-7

DNA: TGTGCCACCAGCAGAGACGACGGTGAGCAGTTCTTC
CDR3: CATSRDDGEQFF
size: few
V: TRBV15
D: .
J: TRBJ2-1

DNA: TGTGCCAGCAGCCAAGATAGGGGACAGGGAAAGGGAGGCTACACCTTC
CDR3: CASSQDRGQGKGGYTF
size: few
V: TRBV4-2
D: TRBD1
J: TRBJ1-2

DNA: TGTGCCAGCAGTTTAGGTACAGGGGTTGGCTATGGCTACACCTTC
CDR3: CASSLGTGVGYGYTF
size: .
V: TRBV12-3/TRBV12-4
D: TRBD1
J: TRBJ1-2

DNA: TGCGCCAGCAGCCAAGCTAGTGGGGGGACAGGTTCTCCCGAGCAGTTCTTC
CDR3: CASSQASGGTGSPEQFF
size: few
V: TRBV4-3
D: TRBD1
J: TRBJ2-1

DNA: TGCAGTGCTAGAAAACCCGGCGGGGATACGCAGTATTTT
CDR3: CSARKPGGDTQYF
size: .
V: TRBV20-1
D: .
J: TRBJ2-3

DNA: TGTGCCAGCAGACTTAACATGAACACTGAAGCTTTCTTT
CDR3: CASRLNMNTEAFF
size: .
V: TRBV12-3/TRBV12-4
D: .
J: TRBJ1-1